These T cell receptor beta chains were read from a single sample in a study of human T cells and chemical hapten exposure. TCRdb re-derived calls from the RACE reads in MiXCR, one entry per CDR3 protein. The sample holds 370,000 or so distinct CDR3 sequences; 4.8% are singletons and the top ten take under 3%. The sequencing used whole blood, collected in connection with sensitization to the hapten diphenylcyclopropenone (DPC). The receptors were sampled from a woman in her fifties or sixties with alopecia areata. Some clones in this sample may be carry-over from other donors' samples. CDR3s include the opening cysteine and the closing phenylalanine or tryptophan. The order of the fields is D gene, J gene, clone size, V gene, CDR3 DNA, CDR3 protein. The D gene is left open where the match is weak. Size tells how often a clone was seen (once, few, many) or the class of an expanded clone, and some rows leave it out.

. TRBJ2-5 many TRBV29-1 TGCAGCGTTCTTGCCTGGGCCGGGGAGACCCAGTACTTC CSVLAWAGETQYF
TRBD1 TRBJ1-1 . TRBV7-8 TGTGCCAGCAGCTCCGGAGGACAGGCGGCCACTGAAGCTTTCTTT CASSSGGQAATEAFF
. TRBJ2-7 many TRBV7-9 TGTGCCAGCAGCCACCCGGTTGGTGGGGGCCACGAGCAGTACTTC CASSHPVGGGHEQYF
TRBD1 TRBJ1-1 many TRBV3-1 TGTGCCAGCAGCTCGCAGGGGGCCGGGACTGAAGCTTTCTTT CASSSQGAGTEAFF
TRBD1 TRBJ1-4 few TRBV7-2 TGTGCCAGCAGTCAATCCGGGACAGGGAGAGAAAAACTGTTTTTT CASSQSGTGREKLFF
. TRBJ1-4 many TRBV12-3/TRBV12-4 TGTGCCAGCAGTTTTATGAATCTGCAGGGGCTCAGTGAAAAACTGTTTTTT CASSFMNLQGLSEKLFF
. TRBJ1-1 few TRBV6-2/TRBV6-3 TGTGCCAGCAGTAGTTTCCAGTCCATGAACACTGAAGCTTTCTTT CASSSFQSMNTEAFF
TRBD1 TRBJ2-7 many TRBV7-9 TGTGCCAGCAGCTTAGGGACAGGCCTAACCTACGAGCAGTACTTC CASSLGTGLTYEQYF
. TRBJ1-3 many TRBV6-5 TGTGCCAGCCATACGGGGGAAGCTGGAAACACCATATATTTT CASHTGEAGNTIYF
. TRBJ2-7 many TRBV20-1 TGCAGTGCTAAAGAAGAGGGAGTGATCTACGAGCAGTACTTC CSAKEEGVIYEQYF
TRBD1 TRBJ1-1 . TRBV2 TGTGCCAGCACCGGACAGGGGAACGCTGAAGCTTTCTTT CASTGQGNAEAFF
TRBD1 TRBJ1-5 many TRBV4-1 TGCGCCAGCAGCCCTACAGGGGATAGCAATCAGCCCCAGCATTTT CASSPTGDSNQPQHF
TRBD1 TRBJ1-1 many TRBV10-3 TGTGCCATCAGGACAGGGGGCGCGACTGAAGCTTTCTTT CAIRTGGATEAFF
TRBD1 TRBJ1-1 . TRBV6-1 TGTGCCAGCAGGGATTGGACAGGGGCGAACACTGAAGCTTTCTTT CASRDWTGANTEAFF
. TRBJ1-2 many TRBV12-3/TRBV12-4 TGTGCCAGCAGTCCTACCCGGGGGGCGCAAAAAGATGGCTACACCTTC CASSPTRGAQKDGYTF
. TRBJ2-7 . TRBV20-1 TGCAGTGCTGGGACTCCCGAGTACTTC CSAGTPEYF
TRBD2 TRBJ2-3 many TRBV9 TGTGCCAGCAGCGTAGCTAGCGGGAGGGCCCCCGATACGCAGTATTTT CASSVASGRAPDTQYF